This T cell receptor (beta chain) appears in the sequencing data of a study of blood T cell repertoires in COVID-19. Authors' analysis steps: Amplification from reference gene primers served as the basis for estimated nucleated cell counts. Profiled with immunoSEQ multiplex PCR; TCRdb holds only in-frame clones, not every one. V, J and clone size derive from that table, while D and trimming were established from the DNA sequence. The table shows a few hundred thousand clones, with 70% to 90% occurring only once. Trimming shortened V by 2 bases and J by 8 bases, and 15 bases separated the two germline ends. Per the germline V gene, CDR1 is MNHEY and CDR2 is SVGAGI. The CDR3 loop spans 15 amino acids. Seattle-derived patients entered the study during active infection and were followed longitudinally.

This chain links TRBV6-5 with TRBJ1-4; weak D call: TRBD1 (5 bases). The origin of this receptor is a woman aged 30 to 39 with COVID-19, enrolled during active disease. Sequenced input: peripheral blood. Here the CDR3 reads CASSYEGPREEKLFF. In DNA, the CDR3 is TGTGCCAGCAGTTACGAGGGACCCCGGGAGGAAAAACTGTTTTTT.